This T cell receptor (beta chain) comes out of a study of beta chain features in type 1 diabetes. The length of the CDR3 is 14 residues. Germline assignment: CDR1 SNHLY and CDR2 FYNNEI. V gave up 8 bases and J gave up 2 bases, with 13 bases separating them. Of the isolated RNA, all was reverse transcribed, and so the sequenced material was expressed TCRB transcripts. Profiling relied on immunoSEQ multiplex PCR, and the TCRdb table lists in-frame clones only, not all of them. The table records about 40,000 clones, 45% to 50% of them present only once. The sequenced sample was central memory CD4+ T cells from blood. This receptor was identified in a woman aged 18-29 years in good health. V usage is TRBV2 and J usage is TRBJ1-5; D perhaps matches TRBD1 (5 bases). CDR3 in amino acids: CASGRAHGNQPQHF. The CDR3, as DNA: TGTGCCAGCGGCAGGGCTCACGGCAATCAGCCCCAGCATTTT.